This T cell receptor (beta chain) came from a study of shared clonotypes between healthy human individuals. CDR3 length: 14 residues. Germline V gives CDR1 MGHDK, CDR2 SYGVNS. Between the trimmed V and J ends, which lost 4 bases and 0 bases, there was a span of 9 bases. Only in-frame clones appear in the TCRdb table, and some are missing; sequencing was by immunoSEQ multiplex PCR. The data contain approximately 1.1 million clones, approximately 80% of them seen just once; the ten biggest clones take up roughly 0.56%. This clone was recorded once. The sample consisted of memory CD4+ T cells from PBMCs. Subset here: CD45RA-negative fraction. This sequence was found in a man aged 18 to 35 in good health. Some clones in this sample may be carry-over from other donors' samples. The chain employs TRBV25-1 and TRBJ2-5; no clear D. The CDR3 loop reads CASSATRDQETQYF. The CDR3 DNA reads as TGTGCCAGCAGTGCCACCCGGGACCAAGAGACCCAGTACTTC.